The 10 T cell receptor beta chains below come from one sample, sequenced in a study of T cells and copy number aberrations in small-cell lung cancer (TCRdb year 2021). Preparation of the library involved the immunoSEQ multiplex PCR assay. Held by TCRdb, this immuneACCESS table contains in-frame sequences only and omits some clones. Under half of the omission traces to an unresolved V gene where checked; the cause of the rest is unknown. In all, the sample holds more than 9,000 clones, and around 79% of those were seen once. About a third of the sample goes to the ten largest clones. Material for sequencing was normal tissue next to the tumor. The receptors were gathered from a man in his fifties or sixties with small cell lung cancer.

This rearrangement joins TRBV5-1 to TRBJ2-1, with D tentatively TRBD1 or TRBD2 (5 bases each). Trimming took 7 bases from V and 6 from J, leaving 17 bases between them. From germline, CDR1 is SGHRS and CDR2 YFSETQ. CDR3 length: 14 amino acids. CDR3 DNA sequence: TGCGCCAGCGGACAACTTTCGGGATTCAATGAGCAGTTCTTC. This sequence encodes CASGQLSGFNEQFF. Variable domain in full (rest from reference TRBV5-1 and TRBJ2-1): KAGVTQTPRYLIKTRGQQVTLSCSPISGHRSVSWYQQTPGQGLQFLFEYFSETQRNKGNFPGRFSGRQFSNSRSEMNVSTLELGDSALYLCASGQLSGFNEQFFGPGTRLTVL.

This clone has more than one count but fewer than ten. The chain has TRBV19 and TRBJ2-7; perhaps TRBD2 as D (6 bases). V lost 9 bases and J lost 5, with 17 bases in between. CDR1 and CDR2 (germline): LNHDA, SQIVND (reference sequence). The CDR3 extends over 13 amino acids. CDR3 protein: CASPRGVVHEQYF. In nucleotides, the CDR3 is TGTGCCAGCCCCCGCGGGGTGGTCCACGAGCAGTACTTC.

This clone is a singleton in its sample. The chain carries TRBV4-1 and TRBJ2-7; either TRBD1 or TRBD2 may supply D (5 bases each). Trimming took 4 bases from V and 6 from J, leaving 16 bases between them. This CDR3 spans 14 amino acids. Germline-derived CDR1 and CDR2 are MGHRA and YSYEKL. The CDR3 here is CASSRTRTGSEQYF. The DNA for the CDR3 is TGCGCCAGCAGCCGGACACGGACGGGAAGCGAGCAGTACTTC.

V and J are TRBV5-4 and TRBJ2-2; D is undetermined. Germline loops: CDR1 SGHNT, CDR2 YYREEE (reference sequence). Deletions cut 3 bases from V and 1 base from J, with 19 bases between. The CDR3 loop spans 18 amino acids. The CDR3 coding sequence is TGTGCCAGCAGCTCCGCCGAAAGATCAAACCTGAACACCGGGGAGCTGTTTTTT. Protein product: CASSSAERSNLNTGELFF.

This clone was recorded only once. The chain has TRBV11-3 and TRBJ2-7, with TRBD2 as a possible D gene (6 bases). Between the trimmed V and J ends, which lost 1 base and 0 bases, there was a span of 16 bases. From germline, CDR1 is SGHNT and CDR2 YENEEA. CDR3 length equals 17 residues. This chain's CDR3 is CASSLGPGRGYSYEQYF. The CDR3 DNA is TGTGCCAGCAGCTTAGGTCCCGGGCGGGGATACTCCTACGAGCAGTACTTC.

The chain joins TRBV19 to TRBJ1-1, with no clear D. V shed 4 bases and J shed 6 bases, with 15 bases lying between them. The CDR3 is made up of 14 amino acids. Germline V gives CDR1 LNHDA, CDR2 SQIVND (reference sequence). The CDR3 sequence is CASSTGRFGSEAFF. CDR3 nucleotides: TGTGCCAGTAGTACAGGACGGTTCGGGTCTGAAGCTTTCTTT.

The chain links TRBV28 to TRBJ1-1; TRBD1 might be the D (5 bases). This CDR3 has 16 amino acids. The V gene's germline CDR1 is MDHEN and CDR2 SYDVKM. V was trimmed by 0 bases and J by 2 bases, leaving 13 bases between them. As DNA, the CDR3 is TGTGCCAGCAGTTTATGGGGGATGGGGCTAAACACTGAAGCTTTCTTT. Protein: CASSLWGMGLNTEAFF.

The V and J genes are TRBV7-9 and TRBJ1-1; D remains unclear. This CDR3 comprises 14 residues. Trimming shortened V by 7 bases and J by 1 base, and 13 bases separated the two germline ends. Germline CDR1 is SEHNR and CDR2 is FQNEAQ (reference sequence). In DNA, the CDR3 is TGTGCCAGCACCCGGAGCCTTCAGAACACTGAAGCTTTCTTT. Translating gives CASTRSLQNTEAFF.

The chain is built from TRBV11-2 and TRBJ2-1; D gene uncertain. CDR1 and CDR2 (germline): SGHAT, FQNNGV. CDR3 length: 12 residues. The V end was cut by 5 bases, the J end by 10 bases, with 12 bases between. Here the CDR3 DNA reads TGTGCCAGCAGCCCACCCGGGCGGGAGCAGTTCTTC. Translated: CASSPPGREQFF.

The J gene is TRBJ2-1, the V gene TRBV4-2; the match to TRBD2 covers 13 bases. Trimming removed 5 bases from V and 4 bases from J; junction bases left unmatched: 5. Germline CDR1 reads LGHNA; CDR2 reads YNFKEQ. This CDR3 comprises 16 residues. The CDR3 DNA follows: TGTGCCAGCAGCTCCCGGACTAGCGGGAGTTACAATGAGCAGTTCTTC. Protein: CASSSRTSGSYNEQFF.